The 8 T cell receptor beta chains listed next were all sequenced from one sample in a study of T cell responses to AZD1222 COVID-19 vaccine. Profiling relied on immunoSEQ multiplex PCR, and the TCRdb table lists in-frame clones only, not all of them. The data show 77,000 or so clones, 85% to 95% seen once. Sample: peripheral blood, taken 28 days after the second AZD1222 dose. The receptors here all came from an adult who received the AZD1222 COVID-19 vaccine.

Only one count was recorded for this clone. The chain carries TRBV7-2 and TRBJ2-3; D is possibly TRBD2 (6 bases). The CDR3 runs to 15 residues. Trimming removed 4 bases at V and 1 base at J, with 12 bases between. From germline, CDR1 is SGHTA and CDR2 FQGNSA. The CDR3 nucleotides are TGTGCCAGCAGCTCTCGGAGGGAGGGCACAGATACGCAGTATTTT. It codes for CASSSRREGTDTQYF. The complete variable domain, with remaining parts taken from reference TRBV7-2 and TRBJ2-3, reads GAGVSQSPSNKVTEKGKDVELRCDPISGHTALYWYRQSLGQGLEFLIYFQGNSAPDKSGLPSDRFSAERTGGSVSTLTIQRTQQEDSAVYLCASSSRREGTDTQYFGPGTRLTVL.

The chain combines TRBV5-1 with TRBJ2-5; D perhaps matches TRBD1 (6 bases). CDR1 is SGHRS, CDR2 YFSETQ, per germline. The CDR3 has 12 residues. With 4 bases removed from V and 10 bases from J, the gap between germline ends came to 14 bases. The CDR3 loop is CASSEDSMGQYF. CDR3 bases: TGCGCCAGCAGCGAGGACAGTATGGGCCAGTACTTC.

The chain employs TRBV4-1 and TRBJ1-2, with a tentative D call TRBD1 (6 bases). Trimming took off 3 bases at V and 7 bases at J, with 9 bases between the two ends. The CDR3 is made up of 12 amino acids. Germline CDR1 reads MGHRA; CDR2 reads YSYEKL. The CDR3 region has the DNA TGCGCCAGCAGCCAGGGGGCGAGTGGCTACACCTTC. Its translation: CASSQGASGYTF.

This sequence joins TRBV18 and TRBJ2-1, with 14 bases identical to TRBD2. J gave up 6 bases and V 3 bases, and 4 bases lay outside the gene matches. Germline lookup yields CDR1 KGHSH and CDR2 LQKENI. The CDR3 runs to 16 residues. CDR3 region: CASSPGTSGSGNEQFF. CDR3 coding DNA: TGTGCCAGCTCACCTGGGACTAGCGGGAGTGGCAATGAGCAGTTCTTC. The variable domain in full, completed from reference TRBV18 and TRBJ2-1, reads NAGVMQNPRHLVRRRGQEARLRCSPMKGHSHVYWYRQLPEEGLKFMVYLQKENIIDESGMPKERFSAEFPKEGPSILRIQQVVRGDSAAYFCASSPGTSGSGNEQFFGPGTRLTVL.

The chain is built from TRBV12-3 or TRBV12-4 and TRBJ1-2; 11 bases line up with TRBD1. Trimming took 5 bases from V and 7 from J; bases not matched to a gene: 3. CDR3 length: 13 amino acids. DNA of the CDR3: TGTGCCAGCAGTACAGGGACAGGGGGTGGCTACACCTTC. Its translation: CASSTGTGGGYTF.

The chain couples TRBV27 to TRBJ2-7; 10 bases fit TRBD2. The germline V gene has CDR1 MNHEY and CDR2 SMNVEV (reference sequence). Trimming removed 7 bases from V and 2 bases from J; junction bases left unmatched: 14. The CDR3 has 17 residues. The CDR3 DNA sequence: TGTGCCAGCACCCGCCGGGGGGGCACTAGCGGGGCCTACGAGCAGTACTTC. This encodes CASTRRGGTSGAYEQYF.

As DNA, the CDR3 is TGTGCCAGCAGCCTATTAGTGGCAGGGGGCGATGAAAAACTGTTTTTT. Protein: CASSLLVAGGDEKLFF. V is TRBV7-8 and J is TRBJ1-4; 8 nucleotides line up with TRBD1. The CDR3 loop spans 16 amino acids. Germline V gene sequence: CDR1 SGHVS, CDR2 FQNEAQ. V lost 5 bases, J lost 6 bases, and 11 bases stayed unmatched.

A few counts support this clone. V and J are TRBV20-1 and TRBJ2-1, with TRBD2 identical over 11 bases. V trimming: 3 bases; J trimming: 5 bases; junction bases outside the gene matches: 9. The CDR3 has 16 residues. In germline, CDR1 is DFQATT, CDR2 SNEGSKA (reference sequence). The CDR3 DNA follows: TGCAGTGCTAGTGTACTAGCGGGAGCCTCACACAATGAGCAGTTCTTC. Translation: CSASVLAGASHNEQFF.